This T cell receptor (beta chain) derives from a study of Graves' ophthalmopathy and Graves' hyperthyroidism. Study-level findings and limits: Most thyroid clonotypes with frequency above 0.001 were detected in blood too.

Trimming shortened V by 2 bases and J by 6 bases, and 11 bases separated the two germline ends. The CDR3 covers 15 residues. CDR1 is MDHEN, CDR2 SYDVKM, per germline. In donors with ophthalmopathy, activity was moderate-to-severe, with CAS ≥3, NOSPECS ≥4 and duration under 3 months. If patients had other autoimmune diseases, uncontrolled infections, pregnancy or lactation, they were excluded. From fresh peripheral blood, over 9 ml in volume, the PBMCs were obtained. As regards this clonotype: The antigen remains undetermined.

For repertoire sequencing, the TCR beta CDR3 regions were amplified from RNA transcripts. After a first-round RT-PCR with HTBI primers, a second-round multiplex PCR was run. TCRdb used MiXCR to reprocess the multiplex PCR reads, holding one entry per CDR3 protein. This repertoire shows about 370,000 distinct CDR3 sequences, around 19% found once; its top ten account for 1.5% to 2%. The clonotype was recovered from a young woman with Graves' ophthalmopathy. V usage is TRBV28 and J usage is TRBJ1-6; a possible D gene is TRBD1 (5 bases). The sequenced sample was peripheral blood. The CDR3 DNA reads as TGTGCCAGCAGTTTAGAGGGACTGCCTAATTCACCCCTCCACTTT. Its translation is CASSLEGLPNSPLHF.